This TCR beta chain was obtained from a study of blood T cell repertoires in COVID-19. Study-level background: Researchers got acute and convalescent COVID-19 samples from the United States, Italy and Spain. The cDNA or gDNA used as material had been derived from T cells, B-cell-depleted T cells, or PBMCs.

The authors' processing: Amplifying reference gene primers gave estimates of nucleated cell counts. Produced via immunoSEQ multiplex PCR; TCRdb's table is partial and in-frame only. The DNA gave D and trimming, while V, J and clone size come from that table. Counted here are under 60,000 clones, around four fifths occurring once; the ten biggest clones make up over 4.5%. V trimming: 6 bases; J trimming: 6 bases; junction bases outside the gene matches: 11. The CDR3 has 14 residues. Germline V lookup: CDR1 MNHEY, CDR2 SMNVEV (reference sequence). The sequenced sample consisted of peripheral blood. This TCR came from a human donor in a cohort sampled during active COVID-19. This rearrangement joins TRBV27 to TRBJ2-7; 7 bases match TRBD1. CDR3 in amino acids: CASSPPDRLFEQYF. The CDR3, as DNA: TGTGCCAGCAGCCCCCCGGACAGGTTATTCGAGCAGTACTTC.